These 26 T cell receptor beta chains originate from one sample sequenced in a study of T cells after yellow fever vaccination (dated by TCRdb to the late 2010s). The sample's treatment or condition label, decoded: live attenuated yellow fever vaccine strain. The method was 5' RACE. TCRdb names Illumina HiSeq 2500 as the instrument used. Through fastp at Q25 and MiXCR, TCRdb rebuilt clones from the public reads, retaining in-frame beta chains. CDR3 protein sequences are deduplicated, and each keeps its most common genes and DNA. Within this sample are more than 350,000 distinct CDR3 sequences, with around a tenth of them counted one time only. Clones ranked in the top ten supply more than 15% of the sample. The source material was PBMCs, sampled on the day of the first yellow fever vaccination. The receptors stem from a young man who received the YFV17D yellow fever vaccine.

This clonotype was found a few times. This rearrangement joins TRBV9 to TRBJ2-7; D possibly corresponds to TRBD1 (6 bases). The V end was cut by 1 base, the J end by 4 bases, with 12 bases between. CDR1 SGDLS and CDR2 YYNGEE come from the germline V gene. CDR3 length: 14 amino acids. The CDR3 here is CASSVSGRGYEQYF. For the CDR3, the DNA is TGTGCCAGCAGCGTATCCGGCAGGGGTTACGAGCAGTACTTC.

The chain couples TRBV6-1 to TRBJ2-7; D unclear. In germline, CDR1 is MNHNS, CDR2 SASEGT. V shed 2 bases and J shed 3 bases, with 5 bases lying between them. The CDR3 has 12 residues. CDR3 nucleotide sequence: TGTGCCAGCAGTGAAAAAGGCTACGAGCAGTACTTC. Translating it yields CASSEKGYEQYF.

This clonotype was found a few times. The chain recombines TRBV4-2 with TRBJ1-1, with unresolved D. Per germline, CDR1 LGHNA and CDR2 YNFKEQ. The CDR3 is 11 residues long. Trimming took 3 bases from V and 3 from J, leaving 2 bases between them. CDR3 coding DNA: TGTGCCAGCAGCCAGTACACTGAAGCTTTCTTT. Protein: CASSQYTEAFF.

There are a few counts of this clonotype. The CDR3 nucleotides read TGTGCCAGCAGCTATACACAGGGTTCGTCGGGGAATGAGCAGTTCTTC. Amino acids: CASSYTQGSSGNEQFF. This chain joins TRBV4-2 and TRBJ2-1; D perhaps matches TRBD1 (6 bases). Trimming removed 5 bases at V and 7 bases at J, with 21 bases between. The V gene's germline CDR1 is LGHNA and CDR2 YNFKEQ. This CDR3 has 16 amino acids.

This clonotype was recorded only once. The V and J genes are TRBV28 and TRBJ1-6, with TRBD1 as a possible D gene (5 bases). Deletions cut 6 bases from V and 4 bases from J, with 13 bases between. CDR3 length: 15 amino acids. In germline, CDR1 is MDHEN, CDR2 SYDVKM. The CDR3 spells CASRHQGEYNSPLHF. CDR3 in DNA: TGTGCCAGCAGACACCAGGGTGAATATAATTCACCCCTCCACTTT.

The sample holds a few counts of this clonotype. The CDR3 region has the DNA TGTGCCAGCAGCCGCTACAGCGGGGGCCTTTCCCAGTACTTC. Residues: CASSRYSGGLSQYF. J is TRBJ2-5 and V is TRBV7-3; 8 nucleotides match TRBD2. The CDR3 consists of 14 residues. V lost 5 bases to trimming and J lost 9 bases; unmatched junction nucleotides: 11. Germline V CDR1 and CDR2: SGHTA, FQGTGA.

V and J are TRBV5-1 and TRBJ1-3; 8 bases line up with TRBD1. The CDR3 is 15 residues long. Germline CDR1 SGHRS, CDR2 YFSETQ. V was pared by 4 bases and J by 3 bases, with 6 bases of the junction left unmatched. CDR3 protein: CASSLGQGYGNTIYF. The CDR3 DNA is TGCGCCAGCAGCCTCGGACAGGGTTATGGAAACACCATATATTTT.

This clonotype occurred a few times. The chain uses TRBV6-7 and TRBJ1-2; D call uncertain. TRBV6-7 is labeled an ORF, and its function is uncertain. V was pared by 2 bases and J by 6 bases, with 4 bases between. The CDR3 extends over 11 amino acids. The chain's CDR3 is CASSYLNGYTF. In DNA, the CDR3 is TGTGCCAGCAGTTACCTTAATGGCTACACCTTC.

This clonotype was seen at least ten times. The CDR3 reads CASSGRGSSYEQYV. CDR3 nucleotides: TGTGCCAGCAGTGGGCGCGGGAGCTCCTACGAGCAGTACGTC. This chain links TRBV2 with TRBJ2-7; 7 positions match TRBD2. The junction had 3 bases not matched to a gene; V was cut back by 4 bases and J by 0 bases. CDR3 length equals 14 residues. The germline V gene has CDR1 SNHLY and CDR2 FYNNEI.

The chain carries TRBV6-5 and TRBJ2-5; the D gene is possibly TRBD1 (6 bases). Germline V CDR1 and CDR2: MNHEY, SVGAGI. The CDR3 contains 16 residues. V was pared by 5 bases and J by 4 bases, with 20 bases between. The CDR3 reads CASSPLGHQVGETQYF. The CDR3 bases are TGTGCCAGCAGTCCCTTGGGACACCAGGTGGGAGAGACCCAGTACTTC.

This clonotype has ten or more counts. The chain uses TRBV5-1 and TRBJ2-2; 8 bases align to TRBD2. The CDR3 totals 15 residues. Trimming at V came to 4 bases and at J to 4 bases, leaving 6 bases not matched to a gene. The germline V gene has CDR1 SGHRS and CDR2 YFSETQ. The CDR3 sequence is CASSPRGAGTGELFF. The CDR3 bases are TGCGCCAGCAGCCCGCGGGGGGCGGGCACCGGGGAGCTGTTTTTT.

This clonotype was found many times. In nucleotides, the CDR3 is TGCGCCAGCAGCCCCGGAGGACAGGGGGCCTATGAGCAGTTCTTC. Amino acid sequence: CASSPGGQGAYEQFF. The chain has TRBV5-1 and TRBJ2-1; 11 bases fit TRBD1. Germline V CDR1 and CDR2: SGHRS, YFSETQ. Trimming cost V 4 bases and J 8 bases; bases outside gene matches: 8. This CDR3 has 15 amino acids.

V gene TRBV6-5 combines with J gene TRBJ1-6, with D hard to call. The CDR3 has 12 residues. Germline V gene lookup returns CDR1 MNHEY and CDR2 SVGAGI. V was cut by 6 bases and J by 13 bases, with 13 bases left in between. In nucleotides, the CDR3 is TGTGCCAGCAGGCTCCTCCCGGGGCCCCTCCACTTT. This codes for CASRLLPGPLHF.

This chain uses TRBV7-6 with TRBJ2-5; a possible D gene is TRBD1 (5 bases). The V gene's germline CDR1 is SGHVS and CDR2 FNYEAQ. CDR3 length: 15 amino acids. With 4 bases removed from V and 2 bases from J, the gap between germline ends came to 14 bases. The CDR3 DNA is TGTGCCAGCAGCTACCAACAGGCCCCACAAGAGACCCAGTACTTC. As protein: CASSYQQAPQETQYF.

V and J are TRBV12-3 or TRBV12-4 and TRBJ2-4; 9 bases are shared with TRBD2. Unmatched junction bases numbered 7, after V lost 7 bases and J lost 6 bases. The CDR3 length is 14 residues. CDR3 sequence reads: CASTSGTSPNIQYF. In DNA, the CDR3 is TGTGCCAGCACCTCCGGGACTAGCCCAAACATTCAGTACTTC.

This clonotype was observed a handful of times. The chain recombines TRBV5-1 with TRBJ2-5; D tentatively fits TRBD1 or TRBD2 (5 bases each). The CDR3 length is 15 residues. Germline loops: CDR1 SGHRS, CDR2 YFSETQ. Trimming took off 2 bases at V and 4 bases at J, with 15 bases between the two ends. The CDR3 nucleotides read TGCGCCAGCAGCTTTGGGCAGGGCCGGGGAGAGACCCAGTACTTC. It yields the protein CASSFGQGRGETQYF.

This clonotype was picked up a small number of times. The chain uses TRBV4-1 and TRBJ1-2; weak D call: TRBD1 (5 bases). V lost 1 base and J 8 bases, leaving 14 bases between the germline ends. The CDR3 covers 14 residues. The V gene's germline CDR1 is MGHRA and CDR2 YSYEKL. CDR3 nucleotides: TGCGCCAGCAGCCAAGGCCCAGGGCCTGAGGGCTACACCTTC. It specifies CASSQGPGPEGYTF.

This clonotype was found a few times. The genes are TRBV7-2 and TRBJ1-2, with D possibly matching TRBD1 (6 bases). This CDR3 is 14 amino acids long. V dropped 6 bases and J dropped 2 bases, with 13 bases sitting between them. The germline gives CDR1 SGHTA, CDR2 FQGNSA. The CDR3 DNA reads as TGTGCCAGCAGTACCCCGGGACAAAACTATGGCTACACCTTC. The encoded protein is CASSTPGQNYGYTF.

This sequence joins TRBV10-3 and TRBJ2-1; tentative D call: TRBD2 (6 bases). The CDR3 extends over 15 amino acids. Germline CDR1 reads ENHRY; CDR2 reads SYGVKD. Trimming took 4 bases from V and 7 from J, leaving 17 bases between them. The CDR3 loop reads CAISGAGIGANEQFF. Here the CDR3 DNA reads TGTGCCATCAGTGGCGCGGGGATCGGGGCTAATGAGCAGTTCTTC.

This clonotype was counted a few times. V and J are TRBV7-2 and TRBJ1-1; no clear D. In germline, CDR1 is SGHTA, CDR2 FQGNSA. V gave up 2 bases and J gave up 2 bases, with 12 bases separating them. The CDR3 is 15 residues long. CDR3 coding DNA: TGTGCCAGCAGCTTAATGTCCAACAGTAACACTGAAGCTTTCTTT. This gives the protein CASSLMSNSNTEAFF. Full variable domain (outside the CDR3, taken from reference TRBV7-2 and TRBJ1-1): GAGVSQSPSNKVTEKGKDVELRCDPISGHTALYWYRQSLGQGLEFLIYFQGNSAPDKSGLPSDRFSAERTGGSVSTLTIQRTQQEDSAVYLCASSLMSNSNTEAFFGQGTRLTVV.

A few counts support this clonotype. V is TRBV9 and J is TRBJ1-1; no definite D call. Germline V CDR1 and CDR2: SGDLS, YYNGEE. The CDR3 has 15 amino acids. The ends were cut back, 0 bases at V and 1 base at J, with 10 bases in the middle. CDR3 bases: TGTGCCAGCAGCGTAGGGAGCAAGGCGAACACTGAAGCTTTCTTT. Translation: CASSVGSKANTEAFF.

The sample holds a few counts of this clonotype. The chain joins TRBV3-1 to TRBJ2-7; 9 bases line up with TRBD1. Trimming cost V 0 bases and J 4 bases; bases outside gene matches: 4. CDR1 is LGHDT, CDR2 YNNKEL, per germline (reference sequence). The CDR3 consists of 15 residues. The CDR3 coding sequence is TGTGCCAGCAGCCAAGATACGGGACAGGGTTACGAGCAGTACTTC. It codes for CASSQDTGQGYEQYF.

This clonotype was seen ten or more times. The chain recombines TRBV5-1 with TRBJ2-5; 8 bases map to TRBD1. The CDR3 spans 14 residues. V lost 7 bases and J lost 1; bases outside the gene matches: 6. Looked up from germline, CDR1 is SGHRS and CDR2 is YFSETQ. The CDR3 DNA reads TGCGCCAGCCGAAGACAGGGGTCCCAAGAGACCCAGTACTTC. It yields the protein CASRRQGSQETQYF.

This clonotype was detected only a few times. The chain carries TRBV7-6 and TRBJ1-5; no definite D call. This CDR3 contains 15 residues. Per the germline V gene, CDR1 is SGHVS and CDR2 is FNYEAQ. V shed 1 base and J shed 3 bases, with 10 bases lying between them. The CDR3 region is CASSLVFGHNQPQHF. For the CDR3, the DNA is TGTGCCAGCAGCTTAGTCTTTGGGCACAATCAGCCCCAGCATTTT.

This clonotype was seen only a few times. The chain joins TRBV29-1 to TRBJ2-7, with D possibly matching TRBD1 (6 bases). The germline V gene encodes CDR1 SQVTM and CDR2 ANQGSEA. V gave up 7 bases and J gave up 3 bases, with 25 bases separating them. The CDR3 consists of 16 residues. CDR3 coding DNA: TGCAGCGCTCGGCTTCTAGGGAAAAGGGGGTTCTACGAGCAGTACTTC. Encoded protein: CSARLLGKRGFYEQYF.

The chain joins TRBV19 to TRBJ1-5; TRBD1 agrees at 7 bases. CDR1 and CDR2 from the germline V gene are LNHDA and SQIVND (reference sequence). V shed 6 bases, J shed 1 base, and the junction held 6 bases outside the gene matches. CDR3 length: 15 residues. CDR3 region: CASSPTGTSNQPQHF. The CDR3 nucleotides are TGTGCCAGTAGCCCGACAGGGACCAGCAATCAGCCCCAGCATTTT.